Below, one T cell receptor beta chain is given with its context. This sample is drawn from a study of T cells in Graves' hyperthyroidism and ophthalmopathy. Together with thyroid ultrasound, orbital computed tomography, serum thyroxine and TRAb, clinical symptoms were used for diagnoses. Fresh 10 ml peripheral blood yielded PBMCs. Researchers took RNA transcripts and amplified the TCR beta CDR3 regions from them. The HTBI primer set drove a first-round RT-PCR of the TCR CDR3. MiXCR was run by TCRdb on the multiplex PCR reads, yielding one entry per CDR3 protein. Of roughly 660,000 distinct CDR3 sequences in the sample, approximately 15% were seen once. The germline V and J ends were trimmed by 6 bases and 0 bases, with 9 bases remaining between them. The length of the CDR3 is 15 residues. Looked up from germline, CDR1 is MRHNA and CDR2 is SNTAGT.

The sequence came from a man in his fifties with Graves' hyperthyroidism. The chain couples TRBV6-4 to TRBJ2-6, with D unresolved. The material sequenced was blood. The CDR3: CASSDESSGANVLTF. In nucleotides, the CDR3 is TGTGCCAGCAGCGATGAGAGCTCTGGGGCCAACGTCCTGACTTTC.